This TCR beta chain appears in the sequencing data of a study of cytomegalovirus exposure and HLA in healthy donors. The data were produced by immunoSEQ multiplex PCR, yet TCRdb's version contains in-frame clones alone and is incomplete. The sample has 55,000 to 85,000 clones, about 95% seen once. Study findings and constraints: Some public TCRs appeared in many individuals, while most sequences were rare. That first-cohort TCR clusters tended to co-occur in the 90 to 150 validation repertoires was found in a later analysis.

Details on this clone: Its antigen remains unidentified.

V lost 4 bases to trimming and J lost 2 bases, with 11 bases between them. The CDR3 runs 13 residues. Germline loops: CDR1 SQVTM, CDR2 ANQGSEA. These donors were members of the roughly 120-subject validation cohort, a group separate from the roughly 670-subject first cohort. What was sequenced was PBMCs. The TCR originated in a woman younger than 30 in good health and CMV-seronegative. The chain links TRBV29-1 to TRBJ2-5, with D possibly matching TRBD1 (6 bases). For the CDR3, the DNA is TGCAGCGTTGGGGGGCGCCTTCAAGAGACCCAGTACTTC. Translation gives CSVGGRLQETQYF.